This T cell receptor beta chain was identified during a study of OX40 agonist ivuxolimab in advanced cancers. General study results and limits: At 0.1 to 3.0 mg/kg, CD4+ and CD8+ blood T cells expanded clonally by week 6.

The CDR3 has 13 residues. Germline CDR1 SQVTM, CDR2 ANQGSEA. With 3 bases removed from V and 1 base from J, the gap between germline ends came to 9 bases. Sequenced by immunoSEQ multiplex PCR; TCRdb stores in-frame clones only, minus some. Seen here are roughly 80,000 clones, 75% to 90% observed once, and the top ten hold over 6%. With respect to this clone: Its antigen is unidentified.

Blood sampling took place at baseline, cycle 4 day 1, and cycle 7 day 1. Material: CD4+ or CD8+ T cells sorted from blood, obtained in a trial of the OX40 agonist ivuxolimab. The source of this sequence is an adult with an advanced solid tumor such as melanoma, head and neck, liver or kidney cancer. V usage is TRBV29-1 and J usage is TRBJ1-1; D might be TRBD1 (5 bases). In DNA, the CDR3 is TGCAGCGTTGAGGAGGGGTCGAACACTGAAGCTTTCTTT. Its translation: CSVEEGSNTEAFF. The full variable domain, rest sourced from reference TRBV29-1 and TRBJ1-1, is SAVISQKPSRDICQRGTSLTIQCQVDSQVTMMFWYRQQPGQSLTLIATANQGSEATYESGFVIDKFPISRPNLTFSTLTVSNMSPEDSSIYLCSVEEGSNTEAFFGQGTRLTVV.